These 21 T cell receptor beta chains were all obtained from the same sample, sequenced in a study of cytomegalovirus exposure and HLA in healthy donors. Primers included in the PCR were 60 Vbeta and 13 Jbeta primers. Some clones are missing from TCRdb's copy, which holds only in-frame ones; the method was immunoSEQ multiplex PCR. The sample lists about 120,000 clones, around four fifths occurring once. The material sequenced was PBMCs. The receptors derive from a man aged 55 to 70 in good health and CMV-seropositive.

The rearrangement uses TRBV27 and TRBJ2-7, with 10 bases identical to TRBD2. V dropped 5 bases and J dropped 5; count of bases not matched to a gene: 12. The CDR3 extends over 16 amino acids. From germline, CDR1 is MNHEY and CDR2 SMNVEV (reference sequence). CDR3 sequence (DNA): TGTGCCAGCAGTGCCGCGGCTGGTCTAGCGGGGGACGAGCAGTACTTC. Its protein is CASSAAAGLAGDEQYF.

This clone was recorded once. The rearrangement uses TRBV28 and TRBJ1-3; D is perhaps TRBD1 (6 bases). The CDR3 is 13 residues long. Germline values: CDR1 MDHEN, CDR2 SYDVKM. The V end lost 10 bases, the J end lost 4 bases, and 14 bases lay between the germline ends. CDR3 residues: CATLGAPGNTIYF. As DNA, the CDR3 is TGTGCCACTCTGGGGGCGCCGGGAAACACCATATATTTT.

The V gene is TRBV4-2, the J gene TRBJ2-6, with a tentative D call TRBD1 (6 bases). This CDR3 contains 15 residues. Germline V gene sequence: CDR1 LGHNA, CDR2 YNFKEQ. V lost 4 bases, J lost 2 bases, and 9 bases lay in between. The CDR3 nucleotides are TGTGCCAGCAGCCCCCACAGGGCTGGGGCCAACGTCCTGACTTTC. Protein product: CASSPHRAGANVLTF.

The J gene is TRBJ1-2, the V gene TRBV18; 8 bases agree with TRBD1. The CDR3 is 16 amino acids. The germline V gene encodes CDR1 KGHSH and CDR2 LQKENI. V shed 6 bases and J 5 bases; nucleotides not matched to a gene: 14. The CDR3 loop reads CASSPEVDRAAYGYTF. The DNA for the CDR3 is TGTGCCAGCTCGCCAGAGGTGGACAGGGCAGCGTATGGCTACACCTTC.

On this clone itself: One junction end does not reproduce the germline sequence, and a read error may be involved. In DNA, the CDR3 is TGTGCCAGCAGTGAAAGGACAGGGGGCACTGGAGCTTTCTTT. Residues: CASSERTGGTGAFF. The chain recombines TRBV2 with TRBJ1-1, with 11 bases aligning to TRBD1. The CDR3 contains 14 residues. Germline values: CDR1 SNHLY, CDR2 FYNNEI. The full variable domain, rest sourced from reference TRBV2 and TRBJ1-1, is EPEVTQTPSHQVTQMGQEVILRCVPISNHLYFYWYRQILGQKVEFLVSFYNNEISEKSEIFDDQFSVERPDGSNFTLKIRSTKLEDSAMYFCASSERTGGTGAFFGQGTRLTVV.

The V and J genes are TRBV28 and TRBJ1-1, with D unresolved. The germline V gene has CDR1 MDHEN and CDR2 SYDVKM. Trimming cost V 5 bases and J 5 bases, with 15 bases left between them. The CDR3 has 14 amino acids. The CDR3 region is CASSIRTRGTEAFF. The CDR3 region has the DNA TGTGCCAGCAGTATTAGAACCCGGGGTACTGAAGCTTTCTTT.

The V call is TRBV11-2, the J call TRBJ2-5, with D possibly being TRBD1 (7 bases). V lost 4 bases and J 4 bases, leaving 16 bases between the germline ends. The CDR3 length is 15 residues. CDR1 is SGHAT and CDR2 is FQNNGV in the germline V gene. This CDR3 reads CASSSPRQGGETQYF. The CDR3, as DNA: TGTGCCAGCAGCTCCCCACGGCAGGGGGGAGAGACCCAGTACTTC.

J is TRBJ1-1 and V is TRBV18; 8 nucleotides align to TRBD1. This CDR3 comprises 14 residues. V lost 4 bases to trimming and J lost 6 bases; unmatched junction nucleotides: 7. CDR1 is KGHSH, CDR2 LQKENI, per germline. The CDR3 sequence is CASSQDRDRAEAFF. In nucleotides, the CDR3 is TGTGCCAGCTCACAGGACAGGGATCGGGCTGAAGCTTTCTTT.

The rearrangement links TRBV2 to TRBJ1-5, with D possibly being TRBD1 (5 bases). CDR1 and CDR2 (germline): SNHLY, FYNNEI. V was clipped by 6 bases and J by 6 bases, with 9 bases between them. CDR3 length equals 12 residues. CDR3 in DNA: TGTGCCAGCAGGCAGGGCAGTCAGCCCCAGCATTTT. Encoded protein: CASRQGSQPQHF.

This clone was detected once. This chain links TRBV30 with TRBJ2-1; D might be TRBD2 (7 bases). CDR1 and CDR2 from the germline V gene are GTSNPN and SVGIG (reference sequence). The CDR3 loop spans 14 amino acids. Trimming removed 5 bases from V and 6 bases from J, with 17 bases in between. CDR3 loop: CAWGGGGAGNEQFF. The CDR3, as DNA: TGTGCCTGGGGAGGAGGGGGGGCAGGCAATGAGCAGTTCTTC.

This clone was observed once. The CDR3 here is CASSQDQIRYGYTF. CDR3 in DNA: TGCGCCAGCAGCCAAGACCAGATTCGTTATGGCTACACCTTC. V and J are TRBV4-1 and TRBJ1-2, with unresolved D. This CDR3 is built from 14 residues. The germline V gene has CDR1 MGHRA and CDR2 YSYEKL. V was clipped by 0 bases and J by 5 bases, with 10 bases between them.

This clone was counted a few times. It is likely a read error: a sequence one base away is far more abundant. Other DNA sequences in the sample encode the same CDR3. The chain links TRBV2 to TRBJ1-1; 7 bases map to TRBD1. The CDR3 extends over 14 amino acids. Germline V gene lookup returns CDR1 SNHLY and CDR2 FYNNEI. CDR3 coding DNA: TGTGCCGCGGCCAGACAGGGTCCGAACACTGAAGCTTTCTTC. It specifies CAAARQGPNTEAFF. The variable domain in full, with the rest retrieved from reference TRBV2 and TRBJ1-1, is EPEVTQTPSHQVTQMGQEVILRCVPISNHLYFYWYRQILGQKVEFLVSFYNNEISEKSEIFDDQFSVERPDGSNFTLKIRSTKLEDSAMYFCAAARQGPNTEAFFGQGTRLTVV.

The rearrangement links TRBV5-1 to TRBJ1-1, with a weak D call TRBD1 (5 bases). This CDR3 is 16 amino acids long. The V gene's germline CDR1 is SGHRS and CDR2 YFSETQ. V was shortened by 1 base and J by 1 base, with 14 bases between the two germline ends. The CDR3 protein is CASSLSQGGSNTEAFF. The CDR3, as DNA: TGCGCCAGCAGCTTGTCCCAGGGCGGATCGAACACTGAAGCTTTCTTT.

The chain has TRBV5-1 and TRBJ1-6, with D possibly TRBD1 on 6 matching bases. This CDR3 region has 13 residues. Trimming took off 0 bases at V and 9 bases at J, with 7 bases between the two ends. Germline V lookup: CDR1 SGHRS, CDR2 YFSETQ. The CDR3 loop is CASSLDRASPLHF. CDR3 sequence (DNA): TGCGCCAGCAGCTTGGACAGGGCTTCACCCCTCCACTTT.

The chain joins TRBV15 to TRBJ1-2; 7 nucleotides agree with TRBD1. The V gene's germline CDR1 is LNHNV and CDR2 YYDKDF (reference sequence). This CDR3 comprises 13 residues. Trimming at V came to 4 bases and at J to 7 bases, leaving 6 bases not matched to a gene. The CDR3 protein is CATSMGQSLGYTF. The DNA of the CDR3 is TGTGCCACCAGCATGGGACAGTCCCTTGGCTACACCTTC.

This clone was seen once. For the CDR3, the DNA is TGTGCCAGCAGCTTGCAGACAGGGGGCTACGAGCAGTACTTC. Translation gives CASSLQTGGYEQYF. The V call is TRBV7-8, the J call TRBJ2-7; 9 bases are shared with TRBD1. CDR1 is SGHVS and CDR2 is FQNEAQ in the germline V gene. The CDR3 loop spans 14 amino acids. V gave up 3 bases and J gave up 3 bases; unmatched junction bases: 3.

This clone was seen just once. V is TRBV7-9 and J is TRBJ1-2; D is possibly TRBD1 (5 bases). Per the germline V gene, CDR1 is SEHNR and CDR2 is FQNEAQ (reference sequence). The V end was cut by 2 bases, the J end by 2 bases, with 9 bases between. The CDR3 loop spans 14 amino acids. The CDR3 sequence: CASSLRQTNYGYTF. CDR3 nucleotides: TGTGCCAGCAGCTTACGACAGACAAACTATGGCTACACCTTC. Full variable domain (rest looked up from reference TRBV7-9 and TRBJ1-2): DTGVSQNPRHKITKRGQNVTFRCDPISEHNRLYWYRQTLGQGPEFLTYFQNEAQLEKSRLLSDRFSAERPKGSFSTLEIQRTEQGDSAMYLCASSLRQTNYGYTFGSGTRLTVV.

The rearrangement uses TRBV5-4 and TRBJ2-1; TRBD1 might be the D (5 bases). In germline, CDR1 is SGHNT, CDR2 YYREEE (reference sequence). The CDR3 loop spans 13 amino acids. V was pared by 7 bases and J by 4 bases, with 12 bases between. The CDR3 is CASSYDSYNEQFF. Written as DNA, the CDR3 is TGTGCCAGCTCCTATGACAGTTACAATGAGCAGTTCTTC.

A single count supports this clone. The rearrangement links TRBV5-5 to TRBJ2-5; D possibly corresponds to TRBD1 (5 bases). Trimming took off 3 bases at V and 5 bases at J, with 11 bases between the two ends. CDR3 length: 13 residues. The V gene's germline CDR1 is SGHKS and CDR2 YYEKEE (reference sequence). The CDR3 region is CASSSRVWETQYF. DNA of the CDR3: TGTGCCAGCAGCTCCAGGGTCTGGGAGACCCAGTACTTC.

This clone was seen a handful of times. The chain recombines TRBV19 with TRBJ2-2; TRBD2 matches at 7 bases. Trimming cost V 6 bases and J 4 bases; bases outside gene matches: 8. The CDR3 spans 15 residues. CDR1 is LNHDA and CDR2 is SQIVND in the germline V gene (reference sequence). The CDR3 DNA is TGTGCCAGTAGAGCGGGACTGCCGAGCACCGGGGAGCTGTTTTTT. Amino acids: CASRAGLPSTGELFF.

The chain couples TRBV15 to TRBJ1-6; 8 bases match TRBD1. This CDR3 is built from 18 residues. V trimming: 0 bases; J trimming: 9 bases; junction bases outside the gene matches: 13. Germline CDR1 reads LNHNV; CDR2 reads YYDKDF (reference sequence). In DNA form, the CDR3 reads TGTGCCACCAGCAGAGATCTGGTGCAGGGGGCGCGGGGTTCACCCCTCCACTTT. This sequence encodes CATSRDLVQGARGSPLHF. The full variable domain, with the rest looked up from reference TRBV15 and TRBJ1-6, is DAMVIQNPRYQVTQFGKPVTLSCSQTLNHNVMYWYQQKSSQAPKLLFHYYDKDFNNEADTPDNFQSRRPNTSFCFLDIRSPGLGDTAMYLCATSRDLVQGARGSPLHFGNGTRLTVT.